One and the same sample provided the 30 T cell receptor beta chains below, sequenced in a study of CD8 T cells in ankylosing spondylitis. MiXCR, applied by TCRdb to the 5' RACE reads, yields one record per CDR3 protein. The sample shows 200,000 or so distinct CDR3 sequences, 15% to 20% of them seen only once. The sequenced material came from blood, either unsorted or a sorted T cell fraction (not recorded which). These TCRs come from a male donor under 30 with ankylosing spondylitis or in good health (not recorded which).

The rearrangement uses TRBV20-1 and TRBJ2-1; 7 positions match TRBD2. V dropped 4 bases and J dropped 2; count of bases not matched to a gene: 11. Per germline, CDR1 DFQATT and CDR2 SNEGSKA (reference sequence). CDR3 length equals 16 residues. In DNA form, the CDR3 reads TGCAGTGCTACCCGGGGGACGGGAGGAGCCTACAATGAGCAGTTCTTC. The encoded protein is CSATRGTGGAYNEQFF.

V gene TRBV29-1 combines with J gene TRBJ2-1, with unresolved D. CDR3 length equals 9 residues. Trimming stripped 8 bases from V and 6 bases from J, with 5 bases between. Germline CDR1 SQVTM, CDR2 ANQGSEA. DNA for the CDR3: TGCAGCCACTCCAATGAGCAGTTCTTC. Its translation: CSHSNEQFF.

This clonotype has a count of ten or more. The chain employs TRBV27 and TRBJ2-1, with 10 bases matching TRBD2. V was clipped by 3 bases and J by 7 bases; unmatched bases: 9. Germline CDR1 is MNHEY and CDR2 is SMNVEV (reference sequence). The CDR3 runs 16 residues. The CDR3 spells CASSFRGASGSNEQFF. The CDR3 DNA sequence: TGTGCCAGCAGTTTTAGGGGGGCTAGCGGGAGTAATGAGCAGTTCTTC.

In its sample, this clonotype was seen many times. The chain joins TRBV29-1 to TRBJ2-1; TRBD2 might be the D (5 bases). The V end was cut by 4 bases, the J end by 10 bases, with 5 bases between. CDR1 SQVTM and CDR2 ANQGSEA come from the germline V gene. The CDR3 runs 9 residues. CDR3 in amino acids: CSVGGEQFF. CDR3 nucleotides: TGCAGCGTTGGCGGGGAGCAGTTCTTC.

This clonotype was seen many times. The chain uses TRBV10-2 and TRBJ1-6; 9 bases fit TRBD1. Germline V gene data show CDR1 as WSHSY and CDR2 as SAAADI. The length of the CDR3 is 15 residues. V shed 6 bases and J 9 bases; nucleotides not matched to a gene: 9. The CDR3 sequence is CASSPWTGEGSPLHF. The CDR3 nucleotides are TGCGCCAGCAGCCCTTGGACAGGGGAAGGTTCACCCCTCCACTTT.

This clonotype was observed at least ten times. The chain recombines TRBV29-1 with TRBJ2-7; tentative D call: TRBD2 (5 bases). This CDR3 spans 12 amino acids. Germline-derived CDR1 and CDR2 are SQVTM and ANQGSEA. V gave up 6 bases and J gave up 5 bases, with 14 bases separating them. The CDR3 DNA reads TGCAGCGTCGGTAATGGAGGCCACGAGCAGTACTTC. Its translation is CSVGNGGHEQYF.

This clonotype was seen at least ten times. The rearrangement uses TRBV27 and TRBJ2-7; tentative D call: TRBD1 (5 bases). The CDR3 totals 13 residues. In germline, CDR1 is MNHEY, CDR2 SMNVEV (reference sequence). V lost 5 bases and J 4 bases, leaving 12 bases between the germline ends. The CDR3 loop is CASSPNQGYEQYF. The CDR3 DNA follows: TGTGCCAGCAGTCCCAACCAGGGTTACGAGCAGTACTTC.

The chain couples TRBV27 to TRBJ1-2, with 8 bases matching TRBD1. The CDR3 loop spans 16 amino acids. CDR1 is MNHEY and CDR2 is SMNVEV in the germline V gene (reference sequence). After removal of 4 bases from V and 2 bases from J, the junction contained 9 bases not matched to a gene. This CDR3 is CASSSSGGTGNYGYTF. The CDR3 DNA follows: TGTGCCAGCAGTTCGTCTGGGGGGACAGGAAACTATGGCTACACCTTC.

V is TRBV9 and J is TRBJ2-1, with 15 bases lining up with TRBD2. The germline V gene encodes CDR1 SGDLS and CDR2 YYNGEE. The CDR3 length is 17 residues. V shed 4 bases, J shed 9 bases, and the junction held 11 bases outside the gene matches. The DNA for the CDR3 is TGTGCCAGCAGCTCGAGGACTAGCGGGAGGGCCTTGGGTGAGCAGTTCTTC. Amino acid sequence: CASSSRTSGRALGEQFF.

This clonotype has just one count. The V and J genes are TRBV20-1 and TRBJ2-7, with a weak D call TRBD2 (5 bases). Germline V gene lookup returns CDR1 DFQATT and CDR2 SNEGSKA (reference sequence). V lost 1 base and J lost 4, with 17 bases in between. The CDR3 totals 15 residues. In DNA form, the CDR3 reads TGCAGTGCTAGAGGTCAGAGGGCCGCACTATACGAGCAGTACTTC. This encodes CSARGQRAALYEQYF.

This clonotype was counted many times. The chain links TRBV5-4 to TRBJ1-1; 10 nucleotides match TRBD1. CDR1 is SGHNT, CDR2 YYREEE, per germline (reference sequence). This CDR3 has 18 amino acids. The J segment lost 1 base and the V segment lost 3 bases, leaving 12 bases of the junction unmatched. The CDR3 loop is CASSYRGTGALRNTEAFF. CDR3 sequence (DNA): TGTGCCAGCAGCTATCGCGGGACAGGGGCCCTGCGGAACACTGAAGCTTTCTTT.

This clonotype was seen at least ten times. The J gene is TRBJ2-3, the V gene TRBV7-3, with 8 bases fitting TRBD1. V lost 3 bases, J lost 4 bases, and 3 bases stayed unmatched. This CDR3 is 14 amino acids long. The germline gives CDR1 SGHTA, CDR2 FQGTGA. The chain's CDR3 is CASSFDRGADTQYF. The CDR3, as DNA: TGTGCCAGCAGCTTTGACAGGGGAGCAGATACGCAGTATTTT.

This clonotype was recorded many times. The chain has TRBV5-1 and TRBJ2-2, with 8 bases fitting TRBD2. This CDR3 contains 15 residues. With V trimmed by 1 base and J by 3 bases, 2 bases remained unmatched. Germline-derived CDR1 and CDR2 are SGHRS and YFSETQ. The CDR3 DNA is TGCGCCAGCAGCTTGCCGGGGGGGGACACCGGGGAGCTGTTTTTT. Amino acids: CASSLPGGDTGELFF.

Many counts were recorded for this clonotype. The chain employs TRBV11-2 and TRBJ2-4, with 8 nucleotides matching TRBD1. The V gene end was trimmed by 4 bases and the J gene end by 8 bases; junction bases not matched to a gene: 7. The CDR3 is 14 amino acids. Per germline, CDR1 SGHAT and CDR2 FQNNGV. The CDR3: CASSSRTGKDIQYF. CDR3 DNA sequence: TGTGCCAGCAGCTCCCGGACAGGGAAGGACATTCAGTACTTC.

At least ten counts were recorded for this clonotype. The chain employs TRBV7-2 and TRBJ2-6, with a weak D call TRBD2 (5 bases). CDR3 size: 17 residues. Germline V gene data show CDR1 as SGHTA and CDR2 as FQGNSA. V was clipped by 1 base and J by 0 bases, with 10 bases between them. DNA of the CDR3: TGTGCCAGCAGCTTAGGAGGCGGACTCTCTGGGGCCAACGTCCTGACTTTC. This translates into CASSLGGGLSGANVLTF.

There are many counts of this clonotype. V is TRBV20-1 and J is TRBJ2-3; the D gene is possibly TRBD2 (6 bases). The V gene lost 6 bases and the J gene lost 6 bases, with 10 bases spanning the gap. From germline, CDR1 is DFQATT and CDR2 SNEGSKA (reference sequence). There are 11 residues in the CDR3. CDR3 sequence reads: CSALRGDTQYF. In DNA form, the CDR3 reads TGCAGTGCCCTCCGGGGGGATACGCAGTATTTT.

This clonotype was seen repeatedly, ten times or more. This chain links TRBV5-1 with TRBJ2-7; TRBD1 aligns across 10 bases. The length of the CDR3 is 14 residues. The germline CDR1 and CDR2 sequences are SGHRS and YFSETQ. J was trimmed by 2 bases and V by 5 bases; bases with no gene match: 4. The CDR3 loop is CASSGGTGAYEQYF. CDR3 in DNA: TGCGCCAGCAGTGGCGGGACAGGGGCCTACGAGCAGTACTTC.

This clonotype was seen ten or more times. The J gene is TRBJ2-7, the V gene TRBV6-2 or TRBV6-3; D call uncertain. Trimming left V 4 bases short and J 0 bases short, with 13 bases between. The CDR3 sequence is 15 residues long. Germline CDR1 is MNHEY and CDR2 is SVGEGT. The CDR3 sequence is CASSFRHLVSYEQYF. CDR3 coding DNA: TGTGCCAGCAGTTTTCGGCACTTAGTCTCCTACGAGCAGTACTTC.

The sample holds many counts of this clonotype. The V and J genes are TRBV5-1 and TRBJ2-3; perhaps D is TRBD1 or TRBD2 (5 bases each). V lost 4 bases and J lost 2, with 17 bases in between. The germline V gene has CDR1 SGHRS and CDR2 YFSETQ. The CDR3 consists of 16 residues. The CDR3 DNA reads TGCGCCAGCAGCGAACTGGGACGTACATTCACAGATACGCAGTATTTT. Translated, it gives CASSELGRTFTDTQYF.

This clonotype was detected ten times or more. The chain carries TRBV2 and TRBJ2-5, with D hard to call. Per germline, CDR1 SNHLY and CDR2 FYNNEI. V was cut by 0 bases and J by 2 bases, with 7 bases left in between. The CDR3 totals 14 residues. In DNA, the CDR3 is TGTGCCAGCAGTGAAGCGCTTCGGCAAGAGACCCAGTACTTC. It codes for CASSEALRQETQYF.

This clonotype was counted ten times or more. The chain carries TRBV12-3 or TRBV12-4 and TRBJ2-1, with 9 bases lining up with TRBD1. This CDR3 contains 13 residues. V lost 6 bases to trimming and J lost 8 bases; unmatched junction nucleotides: 5. Here the CDR3 reads CASRHRGRDEQFF. CDR3 nucleotide sequence: TGTGCCAGCAGACACAGGGGGCGGGATGAGCAGTTCTTC.

This clonotype was observed a few times. The rearrangement uses TRBV29-1 and TRBJ2-7; 10 bases match TRBD2. The length of the CDR3 is 12 residues. Trimming cost V 5 bases and J 6 bases; bases outside gene matches: 4. CDR1 is SQVTM and CDR2 is ANQGSEA in the germline V gene. The CDR3 region is CSVSSGSGEQYF. The CDR3 coding sequence is TGCAGCGTTTCTAGCGGGAGCGGCGAGCAGTACTTC.

Many counts were recorded for this clonotype. V is TRBV7-6 and J is TRBJ1-6; D might be TRBD1 (5 bases). V lost 3 bases and J lost 7, with 10 bases in between. The CDR3 extends over 14 amino acids. Germline V gene data show CDR1 as SGHVS and CDR2 as FNYEAQ. The CDR3 region has the DNA TGTGCCAGCAGCTTCTGGGGCGGCAATTCACCCCTCCACTTT. This codes for CASSFWGGNSPLHF.

This chain connects TRBV19 to TRBJ2-1; 10 bases are a match to TRBD1. V trimming: 6 bases; J trimming: 8 bases; junction bases outside the gene matches: 7. This CDR3 is built from 14 residues. Germline loops: CDR1 LNHDA, CDR2 SQIVND (reference sequence). This CDR3 reads CASRTGTGVDEQFF. The CDR3 DNA is TGTGCCAGTAGGACCGGGACAGGGGTCGATGAGCAGTTCTTC.

The chain carries TRBV20-1 and TRBJ1-1; D is undetermined. The CDR3 sequence is 11 residues long. The germline CDR1 and CDR2 sequences are DFQATT and SNEGSKA (reference sequence). The ends were cut back, 3 bases at V and 8 bases at J, with 10 bases in the middle. CDR3 DNA: TGCAGTGCTAGTTCCTTTCCGGAAGCTTTCTTT. It encodes CSASSFPEAFF.

This clonotype was counted many times. This rearrangement joins TRBV12-3 or TRBV12-4 to TRBJ2-1; D is perhaps TRBD1 or TRBD2 (5 bases each). CDR3 length: 13 residues. V was shortened by 5 bases and J by 10 bases, with 15 bases between the two germline ends. CDR3: CASSGPWGGEQFF. Written as DNA, the CDR3 is TGTGCCAGCAGTGGCCCGTGGGGCGGGGAGCAGTTCTTC.

In this sample, this clonotype turned up many times. The CDR3 nucleotides are TGCGCCAGCAGCCAAGTGATGGGGGTGCAGTTCTTC. Its translation is CASSQVMGVQFF. This chain links TRBV4-1 with TRBJ2-1; D may be TRBD1 or TRBD2 (5 bases each). Trimming removed 1 base at V and 12 bases at J, with 10 bases between. This CDR3 is built from 12 residues. CDR1 is MGHRA and CDR2 is YSYEKL in the germline V gene.

This clonotype appeared many times. The gene calls are TRBV6-5 and TRBJ2-1; 8 bases match TRBD2. CDR1 is MNHEY, CDR2 SVGAGI, per germline. This CDR3 is built from 13 residues. J lost 6 bases, V lost 7 bases, and 5 bases had no gene match. The CDR3 reads CASKGAGANEQFF. In nucleotides, the CDR3 is TGTGCCAGCAAGGGAGCGGGAGCCAATGAGCAGTTCTTC.

This clonotype came up many times. This sequence joins TRBV5-1 and TRBJ2-1; 9 bases align to TRBD1. The CDR3 is made up of 15 amino acids. J gave up 4 bases and V 3 bases, and 5 bases lay outside the gene matches. Germline-derived CDR1 and CDR2 are SGHRS and YFSETQ. The CDR3 region is CASSSGQGKYNEQFF. CDR3 sequence (DNA): TGCGCCAGCAGCTCGGGACAGGGCAAGTACAATGAGCAGTTCTTC.

This clonotype was seen many times. J is TRBJ2-5 and V is TRBV4-3; 7 nucleotides align to TRBD2. CDR3 length: 15 residues. V dropped 5 bases and J dropped 5; count of bases not matched to a gene: 11. Germline assignment: CDR1 LGHNA and CDR2 YSLEER. CDR3 DNA sequence: TGCGCCAGCAGCGCCCGGGACTACGGGACGGAGACCCAGTACTTC. This sequence encodes CASSARDYGTETQYF.